Described below is a single T cell receptor beta chain sequence and its context. This receptor's antigen is unknown. No much larger clonotype is one base removed from it; base qualities were not supplied. The source of the sample is a study of technical replicates of blood from a handful of donors (dated by TCRdb to about 2017). To prepare the library, the immunoSEQ multiplex PCR assay was applied. TCRdb's version of the immuneACCESS table is confined to in-frame rearrangements and falls short of the full clone set. An unresolved V gene accounts for under half of the shortfall where checked; the remainder is of unknown origin. Across this sample there are approximately 90,000 clones, with 95% seen only once. Of the sample, around 0.26% is held by the ten largest clones. CDR1 SEHNR and CDR2 FQNEAQ were looked up in the germline V gene (reference sequence). From the cysteine up to the phenylalanine, the CDR3 has a length of 19 residues. CDR3 DNA only is kept here, 57 bases in frame from base 1. The germline V end is reduced by 3 bases and the J end by 0 bases; junction bases left unmatched: 12.

The sequence links TRBV7-9 to TRBJ2-3; a stretch of 10 junction bases matches TRBD1. This receptor was taken from a human donor in good health. Sequencing was performed on T cells isolated from PBMCs. The nucleotide sequence reads TGTGCCAGCAGCTTCCCCACCGGGACAGGGGCGCCCAGCACAGATACGCAGTATTTT. The resulting protein is CASSFPTGTGAPSTDTQYF. The reference TRBV7-9 and TRBJ2-3 proteins fill in what lies around the CDR3, so the full variable domain reads DTGVSQNPRHKITKRGQNVTFRCDPISEHNRLYWYRQTLGQGPEFLTYFQNEAQLEKSRLLSDRFSAERPKGSFSTLEIQRTEQGDSAMYLCASSFPTGTGAPSTDTQYFGPGTRLTVL.